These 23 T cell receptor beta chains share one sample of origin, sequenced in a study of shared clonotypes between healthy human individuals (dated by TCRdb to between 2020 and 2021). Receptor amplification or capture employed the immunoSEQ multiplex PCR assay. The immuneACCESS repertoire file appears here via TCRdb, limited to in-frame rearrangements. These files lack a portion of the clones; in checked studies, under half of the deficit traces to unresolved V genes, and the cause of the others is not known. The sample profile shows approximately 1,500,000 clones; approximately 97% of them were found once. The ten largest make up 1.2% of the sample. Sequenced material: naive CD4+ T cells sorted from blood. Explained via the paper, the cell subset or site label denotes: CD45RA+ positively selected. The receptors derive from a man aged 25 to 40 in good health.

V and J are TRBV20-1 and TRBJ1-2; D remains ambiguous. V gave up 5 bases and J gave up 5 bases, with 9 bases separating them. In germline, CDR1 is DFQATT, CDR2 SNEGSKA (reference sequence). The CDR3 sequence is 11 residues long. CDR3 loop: CSAPISYGYTF. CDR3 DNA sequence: TGCAGTGCTCCTATAAGTTATGGCTACACCTTC.

The CDR3 DNA is TGTGCCAGCTCACTCGAACTCCGAACGGATACGCAGTATTTT. This codes for CASSLELRTDTQYF. This chain links TRBV18 with TRBJ2-3; unclear D gene. V was cut by 4 bases and J by 6 bases, with 14 bases left in between. The CDR3 contains 14 residues. The germline V gene has CDR1 KGHSH and CDR2 LQKENI. The full variable domain, its missing parts supplied by reference TRBV18 and TRBJ2-3, is NAGVMQNPRHLVRRRGQEARLRCSPMKGHSHVYWYRQLPEEGLKFMVYLQKENIIDESGMPKERFSAEFPKEGPSILRIQQVVRGDSAAYFCASSLELRTDTQYFGPGTRLTVL.

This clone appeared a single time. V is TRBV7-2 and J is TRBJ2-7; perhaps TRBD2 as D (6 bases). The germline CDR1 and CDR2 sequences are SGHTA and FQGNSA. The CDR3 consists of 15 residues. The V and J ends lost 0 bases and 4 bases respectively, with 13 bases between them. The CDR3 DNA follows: TGTGCCAGCAGCTTAGCAGGGACTCCAACTTACGAGCAGTACTTC. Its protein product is CASSLAGTPTYEQYF.

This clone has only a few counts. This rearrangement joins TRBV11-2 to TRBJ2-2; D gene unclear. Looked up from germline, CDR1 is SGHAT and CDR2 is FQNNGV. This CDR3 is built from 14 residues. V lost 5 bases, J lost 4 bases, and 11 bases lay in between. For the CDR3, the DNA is TGTGCCAGCAGCCCCGTAGTAACCACCGGGGAGCTGTTTTTT. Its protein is CASSPVVTTGELFF.

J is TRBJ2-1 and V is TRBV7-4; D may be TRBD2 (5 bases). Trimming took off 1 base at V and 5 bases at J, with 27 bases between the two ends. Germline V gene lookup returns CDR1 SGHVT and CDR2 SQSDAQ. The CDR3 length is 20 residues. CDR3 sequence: CASSLEGGVIRGFGHNEQFF. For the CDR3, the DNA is TGTGCCAGCAGCTTAGAAGGAGGCGTTATTCGGGGATTCGGGCACAATGAGCAGTTCTTC.

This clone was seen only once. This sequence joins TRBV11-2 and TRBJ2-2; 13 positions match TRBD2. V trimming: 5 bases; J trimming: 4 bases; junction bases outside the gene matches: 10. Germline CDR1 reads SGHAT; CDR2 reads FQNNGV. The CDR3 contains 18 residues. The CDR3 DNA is TGTGCCAGCAGCCCTATTTCGGGACTAGCGGGACTCACCGGGGAGCTGTTTTTT. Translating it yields CASSPISGLAGLTGELFF.

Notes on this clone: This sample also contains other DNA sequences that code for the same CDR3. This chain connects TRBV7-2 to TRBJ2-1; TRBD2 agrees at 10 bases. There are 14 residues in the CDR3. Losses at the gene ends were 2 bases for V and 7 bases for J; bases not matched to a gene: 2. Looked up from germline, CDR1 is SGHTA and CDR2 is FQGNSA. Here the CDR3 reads CASSLLAGVNEQFF. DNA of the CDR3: TGTGCCAGCAGCTTACTAGCGGGAGTGAATGAGCAGTTCTTC. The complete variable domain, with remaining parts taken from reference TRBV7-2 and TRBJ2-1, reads GAGVSQSPSNKVTEKGKDVELRCDPISGHTALYWYRQSLGQGLEFLIYFQGNSAPDKSGLPSDRFSAERTGGSVSTLTIQRTQQEDSAVYLCASSLLAGVNEQFFGPGTRLTVL.

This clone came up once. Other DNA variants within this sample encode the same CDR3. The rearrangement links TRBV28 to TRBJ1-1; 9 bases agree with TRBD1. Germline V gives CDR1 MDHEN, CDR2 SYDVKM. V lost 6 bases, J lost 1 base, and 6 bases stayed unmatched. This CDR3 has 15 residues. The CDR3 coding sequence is TGTGCCAGCAGACCACAGGGGGCAGGGAACACTGAAGCTTTCTTT. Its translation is CASRPQGAGNTEAFF.

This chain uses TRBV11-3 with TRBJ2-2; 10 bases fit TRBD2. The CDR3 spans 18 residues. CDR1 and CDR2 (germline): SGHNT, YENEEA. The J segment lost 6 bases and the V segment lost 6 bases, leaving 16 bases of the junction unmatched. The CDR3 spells CASRRTSGRSEHAGELFF. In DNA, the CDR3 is TGTGCCAGCAGACGGACTAGCGGAAGGAGCGAACACGCCGGGGAGCTGTTTTTT.

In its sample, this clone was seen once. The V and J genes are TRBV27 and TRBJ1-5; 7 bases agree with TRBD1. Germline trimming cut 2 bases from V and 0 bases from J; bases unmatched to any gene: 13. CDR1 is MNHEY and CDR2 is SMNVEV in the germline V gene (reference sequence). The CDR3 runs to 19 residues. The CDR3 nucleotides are TGTGCCAGCAGTTTAATCAAAGACAGGGTGGCCGTTAGCAATCAGCCCCAGCATTTT. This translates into CASSLIKDRVAVSNQPQHF.

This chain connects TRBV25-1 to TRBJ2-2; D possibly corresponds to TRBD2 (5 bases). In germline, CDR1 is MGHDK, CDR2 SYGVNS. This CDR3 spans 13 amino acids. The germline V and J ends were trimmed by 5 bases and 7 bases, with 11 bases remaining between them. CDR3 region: CASSPGFDGELFF. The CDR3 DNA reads TGTGCCAGCAGTCCGGGGTTCGACGGGGAGCTGTTTTTT. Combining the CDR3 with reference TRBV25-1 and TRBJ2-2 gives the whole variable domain EADIYQTPRYLVIGTGKKITLECSQTMGHDKMYWYQQDPGMELHLIHYSYGVNSTEKGDLSSESTVSRIRTEHFPLTLESARPSHTSQYLCASSPGFDGELFFGEGSRLTVL.

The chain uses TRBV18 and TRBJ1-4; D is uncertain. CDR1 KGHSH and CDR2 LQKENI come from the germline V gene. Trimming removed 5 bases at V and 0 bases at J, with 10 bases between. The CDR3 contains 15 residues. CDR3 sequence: CASSTGFTTNEKLFF. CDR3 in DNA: TGTGCCAGCTCAACCGGGTTCACAACTAATGAAAAACTGTTTTTT.

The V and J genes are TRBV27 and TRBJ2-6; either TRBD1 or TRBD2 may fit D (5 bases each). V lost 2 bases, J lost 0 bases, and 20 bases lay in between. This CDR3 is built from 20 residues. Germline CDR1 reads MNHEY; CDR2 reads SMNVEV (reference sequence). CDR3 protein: CASSLRGYGADYSGANVLTF. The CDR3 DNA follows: TGTGCCAGCAGTTTAAGGGGATACGGGGCGGATTACTCTGGGGCCAACGTCCTGACTTTC.

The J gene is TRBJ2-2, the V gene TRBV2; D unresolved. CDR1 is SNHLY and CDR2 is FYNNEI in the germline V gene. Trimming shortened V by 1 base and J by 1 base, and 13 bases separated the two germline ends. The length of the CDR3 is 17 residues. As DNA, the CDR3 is TGTGCCAGCAGTGAAGAAGGGCCCCACAGGAACACCGGGGAGCTGTTTTTT. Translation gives CASSEEGPHRNTGELFF.

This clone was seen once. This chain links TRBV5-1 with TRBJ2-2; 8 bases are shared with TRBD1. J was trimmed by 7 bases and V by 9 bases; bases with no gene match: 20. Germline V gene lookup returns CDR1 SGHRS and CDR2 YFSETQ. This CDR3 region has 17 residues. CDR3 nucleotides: TGCGCCACCCAACCTAGAGAAACAGGGGGAATTGGCGGGGAGCTGTTTTTT. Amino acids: CATQPRETGGIGGELFF. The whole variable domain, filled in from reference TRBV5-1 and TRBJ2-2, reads KAGVTQTPRYLIKTRGQQVTLSCSPISGHRSVSWYQQTPGQGLQFLFEYFSETQRNKGNFPGRFSGRQFSNSRSEMNVSTLELGDSALYLCATQPRETGGIGGELFFGEGSRLTVL.

This chain's CDR3 is CASGVVAGGVIGELFF. The CDR3 nucleotides are TGTGCTAGTGGGGTGGTAGCGGGAGGGGTTATCGGGGAGCTGTTTTTT. J is TRBJ2-2 and V is TRBV12-5; 11 bases align to TRBD2. The V and J ends lost 6 bases and 7 bases, in that order; junction bases with no gene match: 10. CDR1 and CDR2 (germline): LGHNT, FRNRAP. The CDR3 spans 16 residues.

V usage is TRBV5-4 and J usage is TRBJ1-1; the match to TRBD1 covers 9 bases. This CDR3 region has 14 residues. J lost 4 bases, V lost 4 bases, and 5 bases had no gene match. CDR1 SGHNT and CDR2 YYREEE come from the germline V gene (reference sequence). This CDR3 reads CASSGGQGFTEAFF. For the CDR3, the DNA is TGTGCCAGCAGCGGGGGACAGGGCTTCACTGAAGCTTTCTTT.

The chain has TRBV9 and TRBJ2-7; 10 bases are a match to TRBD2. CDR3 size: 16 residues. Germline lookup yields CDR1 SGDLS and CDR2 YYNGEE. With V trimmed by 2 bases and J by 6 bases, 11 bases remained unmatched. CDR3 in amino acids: CASSVGASGGSVEQYF. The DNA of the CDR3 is TGTGCCAGCAGCGTCGGAGCTAGCGGGGGTTCGGTCGAGCAGTACTTC. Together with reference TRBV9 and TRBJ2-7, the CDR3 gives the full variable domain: DSGVTQTPKHLITATGQRVTLRCSPRSGDLSVYWYQQSLDQGLQFLIQYYNGEERAKGNILERFSAQQFPDLHSELNLSSLELGDSALYFCASSVGASGGSVEQYFGPGTRLTVT.

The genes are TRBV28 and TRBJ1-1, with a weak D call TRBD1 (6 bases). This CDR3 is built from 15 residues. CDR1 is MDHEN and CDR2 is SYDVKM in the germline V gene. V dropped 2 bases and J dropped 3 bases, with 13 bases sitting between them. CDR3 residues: CASSLRGTGYTEAFF. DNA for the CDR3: TGTGCCAGCAGTTTAAGGGGGACGGGATACACTGAAGCTTTCTTT.

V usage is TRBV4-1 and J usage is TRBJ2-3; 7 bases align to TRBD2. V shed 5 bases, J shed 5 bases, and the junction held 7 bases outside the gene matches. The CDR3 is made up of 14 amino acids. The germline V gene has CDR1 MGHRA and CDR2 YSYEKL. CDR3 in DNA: TGCGCCAGCAGCTCGCGGGAGTCGAGAGATACGCAGTATTTT. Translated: CASSSRESRDTQYF.

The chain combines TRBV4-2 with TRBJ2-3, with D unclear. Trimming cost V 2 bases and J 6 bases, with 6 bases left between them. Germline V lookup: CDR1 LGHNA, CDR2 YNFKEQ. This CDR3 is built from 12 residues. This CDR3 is CASSQIGDTQYF. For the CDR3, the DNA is TGTGCCAGCAGCCAAATAGGGGATACGCAGTATTTT.

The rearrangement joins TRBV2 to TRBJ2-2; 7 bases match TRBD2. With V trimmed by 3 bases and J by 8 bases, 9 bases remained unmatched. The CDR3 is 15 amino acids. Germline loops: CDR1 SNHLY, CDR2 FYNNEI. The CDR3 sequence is CASSDLAGVGGELFF. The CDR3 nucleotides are TGTGCCAGCAGTGATCTTGCGGGAGTAGGAGGGGAGCTGTTTTTT.

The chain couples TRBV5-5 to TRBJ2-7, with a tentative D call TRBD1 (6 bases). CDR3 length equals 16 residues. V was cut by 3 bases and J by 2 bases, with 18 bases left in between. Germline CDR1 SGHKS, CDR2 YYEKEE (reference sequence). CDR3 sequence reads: CASSWGPGTGPYEQYF. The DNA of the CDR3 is TGTGCCAGCAGCTGGGGGCCGGGGACGGGACCCTACGAGCAGTACTTC.